These 2 T cell receptor beta chains were sequenced from one sample in a study of neurological immune-mediated disorders. TCRdb ran MiXCR on the 5' RACE reads and lists one entry per CDR3 protein. The sample yields roughly 74,000 distinct CDR3 sequences, 5.2% seen once. Material for sequencing was PBMCs. Receptors originate from a man aged 18 to 29 with multiple sclerosis.

In its sample, this clonotype was seen many times. The gene calls are TRBV13 and TRBJ2-7; TRBD2 matches at 13 bases. CDR1 is PRHDT, CDR2 FYEKMQ, per germline (reference sequence). This CDR3 region has 16 residues. With 1 base clipped from V and 3 bases from J, the junction kept 3 bases outside the gene matches. The DNA for the CDR3 is TGTGCCAGCAGCTTAGCCCGACTAGCGGGGGGCTACGAGCAGTACTTC. Translation gives CASSLARLAGGYEQYF.

This clonotype occurred many times. The V and J genes are TRBV29-1 and TRBJ2-5; the D gene is possibly TRBD1 (6 bases). Trimming stripped 4 bases from V and 4 bases from J, with 16 bases between. This CDR3 comprises 14 residues. Germline V lookup: CDR1 SQVTM, CDR2 ANQGSEA. The CDR3, as DNA: TGCAGCGTTGCCCCTTGGGGCAGGGGAGAGACCCAGTACTTC. It codes for CSVAPWGRGETQYF.